The source of this TCR beta chain is a study of blood T cell repertoires in COVID-19. Study background: From the United States, Italy and Spain came samples of acute and convalescent COVID-19. Sample material is recorded as cDNA or gDNA derived from T cells, B-cell-depleted T cells, or PBMCs.

The CDR3 loop spans 13 amino acids. CDR1 SNHLY and CDR2 FYNNEI come from the germline V gene. The V gene lost 5 bases and the J gene lost 1 base, with 8 bases spanning the gap. This clone appeared once. In the original processing: Estimation of nucleated cell counts relied on the amplification of reference gene primers. The repertoire was sequenced with immunoSEQ multiplex PCR; TCRdb's copy has only in-frame clones and lacks some. For V, J and clone size, that table is used; D and trimming come from the DNA. This table has about 68,000 clones, nearly 90% appearing once. This sequence was found in a man in his forties or fifties with active COVID-19. The chain has TRBV2 and TRBJ1-1; D remains ambiguous. The sequencing input was peripheral blood. The CDR3 region has the DNA TGTGCCAGCAGTATTTTAGCGAACACTGAAGCTTTCTTT. Translated, it gives CASSILANTEAFF.